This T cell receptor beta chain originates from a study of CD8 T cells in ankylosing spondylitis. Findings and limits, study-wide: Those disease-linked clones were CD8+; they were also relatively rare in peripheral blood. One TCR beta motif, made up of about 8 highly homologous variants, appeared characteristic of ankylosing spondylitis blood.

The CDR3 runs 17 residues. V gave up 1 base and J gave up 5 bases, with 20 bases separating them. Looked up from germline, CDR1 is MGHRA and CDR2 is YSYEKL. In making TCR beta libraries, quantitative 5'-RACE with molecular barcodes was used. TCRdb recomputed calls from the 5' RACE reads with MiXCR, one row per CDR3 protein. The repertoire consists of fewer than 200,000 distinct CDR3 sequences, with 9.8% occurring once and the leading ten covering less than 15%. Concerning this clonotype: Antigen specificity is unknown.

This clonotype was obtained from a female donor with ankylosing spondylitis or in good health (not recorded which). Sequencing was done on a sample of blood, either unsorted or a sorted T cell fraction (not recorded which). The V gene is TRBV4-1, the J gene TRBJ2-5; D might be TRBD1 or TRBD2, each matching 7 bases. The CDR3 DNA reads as TGCGCCAGCAGCCAAGGCCCCGGGGAGGGGGCTTATGAGACCCAGTACTTC. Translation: CASSQGPGEGAYETQYF.